This is a list of T cell receptor beta chains from one sample in a study of blood T cell repertoires in COVID-19. Clones were sequenced by immunoSEQ multiplex PCR, and TCRdb holds only the in-frame ones, with some missing. The repertoire has roughly 300,000 clones, about 87% of them found once; the top ten carry 7.8%. The sample was peripheral blood. The source of these receptors is a woman aged 45 to 65 who had recovered from COVID-19. The CDR3 runs from the conserved cysteine through the conserved F or W. A D gene is named only where the DNA matches it firmly. The size of a clone is reported for some rows only, either as once, few or many, or as a class for expanded clones.

>NA|TRBJ1-1|NA|TRBV5-4
TGTGCCAGCAGCCAACAGGGACGTGGCACTGAAGCTTTCTTT
CASSQQGRGTEAFF
>TRBD2|TRBJ2-1|NA|TRBV7-2
TGTGCCAGCAGCTTAGGCCCAGCGGGGGGAGGGTATGAGCAGTTCTTC
CASSLGPAGGGYEQFF
>TRBD1|TRBJ2-3|few|TRBV5-1
TGCGCCAGCAGCTTCTGGGGACAGGGGGCGCGAACAGATACGCAGTATTTT
CASSFWGQGARTDTQYF
>NA|TRBJ2-2|once|TRBV5-1
TGCGCCAGCACTGAACAGGGAGACGCGAACACCGGGGAGCTGTTTTTT
CASTEQGDANTGELFF
>TRBD2|TRBJ2-1|NA|TRBV7-3
TGTGCCAGCAGCCAGGGACTAGCGGGAAGCAATGAGCAGTTCTTC
CASSQGLAGSNEQFF
>NA|TRBJ2-7|NA|TRBV10-3
TGTGCCACCGCGGGACAGTCCTACGAGCAGTACTTC
CATAGQSYEQYF
>NA|TRBJ2-5|NA|TRBV7-8
TGTGCCAGCAGTTACTCCCGCCAATGGACCCAGTACTTC
CASSYSRQWTQYF
>NA|TRBJ2-3|NA|TRBV28
TGTGCCAGCAGTTTACTGCTGATTCGGGATACGCAGTATTTT
CASSLLLIRDTQYF
>TRBD2|TRBJ2-7|NA|TRBV7-8
TGTGCCAGCAGCTGGGGGGGGGTACTTCACTCCTACGAGCAGTACTTC
CASSWGGVLHSYEQYF
>TRBD1|TRBJ1-2|NA|TRBV5-4
TGTGCCAGCGGAGGGACAGGGGATAACTATGGCTACACCTTC
CASGGTGDNYGYTF
>NA|TRBJ2-7|NA|TRBV7-2
TGTGCCAGCAGCTTATCCAGGACCTACGAGCAGTACTTC
CASSLSRTYEQYF
>NA|TRBJ1-2|NA|TRBV5-4
TGTGCCAGCAGCTCGGACGGAGGTCTCTATGGCTACACCTTC
CASSSDGGLYGYTF
>NA|TRBJ1-3|NA|TRBV6-5
TGTGCCAGCAAGTTCGGGGCTGGGGGGGACACCATATATTTT
CASKFGAGGDTIYF
>NA|TRBJ2-7|NA|TRBV24-1
TGTGCCACCAGTGACCCCCGGACAGTTCTGGGGCAGTACTTC
CATSDPRTVLGQYF
>TRBD1|TRBJ2-1|NA|TRBV3-1/TRBV3-2
TGTGCCAGCAGCCAACCGGGACAGGGGGCTCGGAATGAGCAGTTCTTC
CASSQPGQGARNEQFF
>NA|TRBJ2-2|NA|TRBV19
TGTGCCAGTAGTATGACAGTACCGGGCGGGGAGCTGTTTTTT
CASSMTVPGGELFF
>NA|TRBJ1-1|NA|TRBV4-2
TGTGCCAGCAGCCAAGATACCCAGAGGGAAGCTTTCTTT
CASSQDTQREAFF
>TRBD1|TRBJ2-1|NA|TRBV7-2
TGTGCCAGCAGCTTAAGAGCATCGACAGGGGTCTTGTACAATGAGCAGTTCTTC
CASSLRASTGVLYNEQFF
>NA|TRBJ1-4|few|TRBV5-1
TGCGCCAGCGGCCCCGGGGCAGGACTAGGGGAAAAACTGTTTTTT
CASGPGAGLGEKLFF
>TRBD1|TRBJ1-5|NA|TRBV19
TGTGCCAGTAGTCCGCGGCGGGGCAGGGGGCAAGATCAGCCCCAGCATTTT
CASSPRRGRGQDQPQHF
>NA|TRBJ1-2|NA|TRBV11-2
TGTGCCAGCAGCCCCGCTACCTATGGCTACACCTTC
CASSPATYGYTF
>NA|TRBJ2-7|NA|TRBV5-1
TGCGCCAGCAGCTTGTTTTCGACTTCTTTCTACGAGCAGTACTTC
CASSLFSTSFYEQYF
>NA|TRBJ2-3|NA|TRBV7-9
TGTGCTCGGCAGCGGGCCCCCACAGATACGCAGTATTTT
CARQRAPTDTQYF